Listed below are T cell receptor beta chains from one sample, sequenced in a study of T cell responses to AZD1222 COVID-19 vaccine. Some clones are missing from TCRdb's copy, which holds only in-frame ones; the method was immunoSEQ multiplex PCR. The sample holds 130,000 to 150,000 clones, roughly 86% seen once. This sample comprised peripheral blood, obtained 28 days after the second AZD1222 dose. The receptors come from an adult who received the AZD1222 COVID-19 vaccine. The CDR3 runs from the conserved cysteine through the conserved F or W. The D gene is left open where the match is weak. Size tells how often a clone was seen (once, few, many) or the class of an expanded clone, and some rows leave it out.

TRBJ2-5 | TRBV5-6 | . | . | CASSYGQTETQYF | TGTGCCAGCAGTTATGGACAGACAGAGACCCAGTACTTC
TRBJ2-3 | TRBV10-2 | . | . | CASAPGRADLTDTQYF | TGCGCCAGCGCGCCAGGTCGAGCGGACCTCACAGATACGCAGTATTTT
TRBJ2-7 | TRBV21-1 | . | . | CASRGTKLPYEQYF | TGTGCCAGCAGGGGGACGAAGCTTCCCTACGAGCAGTACTTC
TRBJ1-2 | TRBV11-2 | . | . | CASSLLSGWSYGYTF | TGTGCCAGCAGCTTACTGTCAGGGTGGAGCTATGGCTACACCTTC
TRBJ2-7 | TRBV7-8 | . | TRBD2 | CASSLTSGTYEQYF | TGTGCCAGCAGCTTGACTAGCGGAACCTACGAGCAGTACTTC
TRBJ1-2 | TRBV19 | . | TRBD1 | CASGRRDRDSGYTF | TGTGCCAGTGGCCGCCGGGACAGGGATTCTGGCTACACCTTC
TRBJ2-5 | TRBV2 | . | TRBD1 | CASRGDRGFRGETQYF | TGTGCCAGCAGGGGGGACAGGGGGTTTAGAGGAGAGACCCAGTACTTC
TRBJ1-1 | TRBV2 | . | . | CASRPGTGATEAFF | TGTGCCAGCAGGCCCGGGACGGGAGCTACTGAAGCTTTCTTT
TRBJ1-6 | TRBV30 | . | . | CAWSVGTNSPLHF | TGTGCCTGGAGTGTTGGCACTAATTCACCCCTCCACTTT
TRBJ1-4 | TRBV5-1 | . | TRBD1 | CASSLQGYEKLFF | TGCGCCAGCAGCTTACAGGGGTATGAAAAACTGTTTTTT
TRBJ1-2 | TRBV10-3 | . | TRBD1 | CAISESGDSIYGYTF | TGTGCCATCAGTGAGTCCGGGGACAGCATCTATGGCTACACCTTC
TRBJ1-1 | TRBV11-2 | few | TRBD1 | CASRVTGGRAEAFF | TGTGCCAGCAGGGTGACAGGGGGCAGAGCTGAAGCTTTCTTT
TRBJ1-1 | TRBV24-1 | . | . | CATSDRSYTEAFF | TGTGCCACCAGTGATAGGTCTTACACTGAAGCTTTCTTT
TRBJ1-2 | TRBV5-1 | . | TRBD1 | CASSNGTGGTNYGYTF | TGCGCCAGCAGCAACGGGACAGGGGGCACCAACTATGGCTACACCTTC
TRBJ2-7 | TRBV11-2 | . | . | CASSSTPYEQYF | TGTGCCAGCAGCTCGACACCCTACGAGCAGTACTTC
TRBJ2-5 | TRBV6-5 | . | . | CASSLLTIGETQYF | TGTGCCAGCAGCCTCCTTACAATCGGGGAGACCCAGTACTTC
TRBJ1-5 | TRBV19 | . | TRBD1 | CASSMGQGTQPQHF | TGTGCCAGTAGTATGGGACAGGGGACTCAGCCCCAGCATTTT
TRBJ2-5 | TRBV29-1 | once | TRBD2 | CSVSREVETQYF | TGCAGCGTATCTCGGGAGGTAGAGACCCAGTACTTC
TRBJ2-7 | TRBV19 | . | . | CASSIKGRSYEQYF | TGTGCCAGTAGTATCAAAGGCCGCTCCTACGAGCAGTACTTC
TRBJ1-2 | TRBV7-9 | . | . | CASSPEVIGYTF | TGTGCCAGCAGCCCCGAGGTGATTGGCTACACCTTC
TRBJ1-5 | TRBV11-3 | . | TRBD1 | CASSLLPRGPGNQPQHF | TGTGCCAGCAGCCTCCTTCCTAGGGGGCCAGGCAATCAGCCCCAGCATTTT
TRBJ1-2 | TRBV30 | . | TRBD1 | CAWSVKGQVYGYTF | TGTGCCTGGAGTGTAAAAGGACAGGTCTATGGCTACACCTTC
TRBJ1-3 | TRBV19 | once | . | CASSKGSQFTSGNTIYF | TGTGCCAGTAGTAAGGGTTCACAGTTTACCTCTGGAAACACCATATATTTT
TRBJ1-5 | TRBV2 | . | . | CASSEPQGTQHF | TGTGCCAGCAGTGAACCTCAGGGGACCCAGCATTTT
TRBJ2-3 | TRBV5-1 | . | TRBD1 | CATSPGQGEDTQYF | TGCGCCACCTCACCGGGACAGGGTGAAGATACGCAGTATTTT
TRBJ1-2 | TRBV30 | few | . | CAWSVEADYGYTF | TGTGCCTGGAGTGTAGAGGCAGACTATGGCTACACCTTC
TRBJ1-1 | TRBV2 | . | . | CASSEETWREAFF | TGTGCCAGCAGTGAGGAAACATGGCGTGAAGCTTTCTTT
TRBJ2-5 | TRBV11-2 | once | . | CASDLAGSIGETQYF | TGTGCCAGCGACCTTGCGGGGTCCATCGGAGAGACCCAGTACTTC
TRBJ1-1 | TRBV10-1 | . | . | CASSDQKNTEAFF | TGCGCCAGCAGCGATCAGAAGAACACTGAAGCTTTCTTT
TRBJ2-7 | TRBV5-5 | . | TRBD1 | CASSSQGRREQYF | TGTGCCAGCAGCTCACAGGGGCGCCGGGAGCAGTACTTC